This TCR beta chain is drawn from a study of vaccination effects on CD4 cells after COVID-19. Looking at the study overall: It was a median of 72 days after the second dose that post-vaccine samples were obtained.

This clone appeared a single time. Its target is not known. Whole-study findings and limits: Researchers reported few convalescent patients and no early post-infection timepoints in the study. At late timepoints after vaccination, vaccine- and infection-induced clones shrank markedly.

Expansion with viral peptide pools was applied to antigen-specific CD4+ T cells by the ViraFEST assay prior to sequencing. Following culture for under 12 days, CD4+ T cells were isolated. A PCR test confirmed that the person had SARS-CoV-2 infection between March and December 2020. The participants, recipients of two vaccine doses, got either BNT162b2 or mRNA-1273. Every well housed 1.5 million to 2 million PBMC, which grew in culture alongside 10 IU/ml IL-2 and 10 ug/ml peptides. Only in-frame clones appear in the TCRdb table, and some are missing; sequencing was by immunoSEQ multiplex PCR. The sample lists roughly 15,000 clones, 60% to 85% seen once, with about 17% in the top ten. The germline gives CDR1 MGHRA, CDR2 YSYEKL. The V gene lost 4 bases and the J gene lost 4 bases, with 19 bases spanning the gap. CDR3 length equals 17 residues.

The sequences come from CD4+ T cells from PBMCs cultured with SARS-CoV-2 spike peptides, collected after COVID-19 vaccination. This chain connects TRBV4-1 to TRBJ1-4, with D unclear. The clonotype comes from a human donor who had a prior SARS-CoV-2 infection. CDR3 bases: TGCGCCAGCAGCCCGCCTTTTTGGGTCCCGGGTAATGAAAAACTGTTTTTT. Amino acids: CASSPPFWVPGNEKLFF.